The next 19 T cell receptor beta chains were all read from a single sample in a study of cytomegalovirus exposure and HLA in healthy donors. The PCR was carried out with 60 Vbeta primers and 13 Jbeta primers. Libraries were prepared by immunoSEQ multiplex PCR; TCRdb keeps only in-frame clonotypes and omits some of them. The data hold some 130,000 clones, with roughly 72% observed a single time. The sample comprised PBMCs. These TCRs come from a male donor in good health and CMV-seronegative.

This chain uses TRBV28 with TRBJ2-7; D unclear. The germline gives CDR1 MDHEN, CDR2 SYDVKM. With 3 bases removed from V and 0 bases from J, the gap between germline ends came to 6 bases. This CDR3 contains 13 residues. Here the CDR3 DNA reads TGTGCCAGCAGTTTGCAGGACTCCTACGAGCAGTACTTC. Residues: CASSLQDSYEQYF.

CDR3 protein: CASSLKTGTGEQYF. The CDR3 DNA follows: TGCGCCAGCAGCTTGAAGACAGGGACCGGGGAGCAGTACTTC. V and J are TRBV5-1 and TRBJ2-7; TRBD1 agrees at 7 bases. Germline V CDR1 and CDR2: SGHRS, YFSETQ. The J segment lost 7 bases and the V segment lost 1 base, leaving 8 bases of the junction unmatched. The CDR3 is made up of 14 amino acids.

This chain connects TRBV11-2 to TRBJ1-2; D gene uncertain. V gave up 2 bases and J gave up 2 bases, with 12 bases separating them. The CDR3 contains 15 residues. CDR1 and CDR2 from the germline V gene are SGHAT and FQNNGV. The CDR3 loop reads CASSLMGQINYGYTF. The CDR3 DNA reads as TGTGCCAGCAGCTTAATGGGCCAGATCAACTATGGCTACACCTTC.

This clone was seen more than once but under ten times. The chain joins TRBV11-3 to TRBJ2-3, with D possibly matching TRBD2 (5 bases). The CDR3 length is 17 residues. The germline CDR1 and CDR2 sequences are SGHNT and YENEEA. V was cut by 0 bases and J by 7 bases, with 20 bases left in between. This chain's CDR3 is CASSLDGRTRGTNTQYF. In nucleotides, the CDR3 is TGTGCCAGCAGCTTAGACGGGCGGACTCGAGGCACGAATACGCAGTATTTT.

The CDR3 here is CASSPGQGRYTGELFF. CDR3 DNA sequence: TGCGCCAGCAGCCCTGGACAGGGTAGGTACACCGGGGAGCTGTTTTTT. The rearrangement uses TRBV5-1 and TRBJ2-2; 8 positions match TRBD1. V was clipped by 4 bases and J by 3 bases; unmatched bases: 8. The CDR3 totals 16 residues. Germline lookup yields CDR1 SGHRS and CDR2 YFSETQ.

The chain links TRBV28 to TRBJ1-1; D gene uncertain. The CDR3 length is 12 residues. V was pared by 6 bases and J by 10 bases, with 15 bases between. Germline values: CDR1 MDHEN, CDR2 SYDVKM. CDR3 sequence: CASRELSLGAFF. In nucleotides, the CDR3 is TGTGCCAGCAGGGAACTCAGCCTAGGAGCTTTCTTT.

The rearrangement uses TRBV27 and TRBJ2-1, with D possibly TRBD2 on 5 matching bases. There are 14 residues in the CDR3. From germline, CDR1 is MNHEY and CDR2 SMNVEV (reference sequence). V gave up 5 bases and J gave up 1 base, with 9 bases separating them. The DNA of the CDR3 is TGTGCCAGCAGTCCGGCGGGTTCCTACAATGAGCAGTTCTTC. It is translated as CASSPAGSYNEQFF.

This clone appeared a single time. The chain links TRBV28 to TRBJ2-5; 10 bases agree with TRBD2. Trimming took 1 base from V and 4 from J; bases not matched to a gene: 3. CDR3 size: 15 residues. CDR1 is MDHEN, CDR2 SYDVKM, per germline. The CDR3 region has the DNA TGTGCCAGCAGTTTATCTAGCGGGAGATCAGAGACCCAGTACTTC. Translated: CASSLSSGRSETQYF.

To note about this clone: Given the absence of the conserved phenylalanine or tryptophan at the CDR3 end, a read error is likely. This chain links TRBV6-1 with TRBJ1-1, with D possibly being TRBD1 (6 bases). Looked up from germline, CDR1 is MNHNS and CDR2 is SASEGT. Trimming pared 11 bases from V and 10 bases from J, leaving 23 bases between. This CDR3 comprises 13 residues. CDR3 sequence reads: CAGDAPGTYGAFL. The CDR3 DNA follows: TGTGCCGGTGATGCCCCCGGGACATACGGAGCTTTCCTT.

The V gene is TRBV5-8, the J gene TRBJ2-1, with TRBD1 as a possible D gene (5 bases). This CDR3 spans 18 amino acids. V lost 3 bases and J lost 6, with 25 bases in between. Per the germline V gene, CDR1 is SGHTS and CDR2 is YDEGEE. In DNA, the CDR3 is TGTGCCAGCAGCTCGACGATTCTGGGGCGGCCTTATCGCAATGAGCAGTTCTTC. Protein product: CASSSTILGRPYRNEQFF.

This clone turned up a few times. V usage is TRBV2 and J usage is TRBJ2-1; TRBD1 aligns across 8 bases. Trimming at V came to 8 bases and at J to 4 bases, leaving 10 bases not matched to a gene. The CDR3 is 15 amino acids. CDR1 is SNHLY, CDR2 FYNNEI, per germline. The CDR3 DNA follows: TGTGCCAGCGTGGGCGGGACAGGAAAATACAATGAGCAGTTCTTC. Protein sequence: CASVGGTGKYNEQFF.

The rearrangement uses TRBV13 and TRBJ1-2; D gene ambiguous. Germline CDR1 PRHDT, CDR2 FYEKMQ (reference sequence). V was cut by 8 bases and J by 2 bases, with 15 bases left in between. The CDR3 loop spans 14 amino acids. The CDR3 reads CASARNSGNYGYTF. The CDR3 nucleotides are TGTGCCAGCGCGAGGAACAGCGGAAACTATGGCTACACCTTC.

The rearrangement joins TRBV19 to TRBJ2-1; 10 bases line up with TRBD2. The CDR3 spans 16 residues. CDR1 and CDR2 from the germline V gene are LNHDA and SQIVND (reference sequence). The ends lost 1 base at V and 10 bases at J; junction bases unmatched: 10. CDR3 in amino acids: CASSIGSSGGPGEQFF. The CDR3 DNA reads as TGTGCCAGTAGTATAGGTTCTAGCGGGGGACCTGGGGAGCAGTTCTTC.

The chain carries TRBV7-3 and TRBJ1-1, with TRBD1 identical over 7 bases. Germline values: CDR1 SGHTA, CDR2 FQGTGA. The CDR3 runs to 16 residues. Trimming at V came to 0 bases and at J to 2 bases, leaving 6 bases not matched to a gene. CDR3 DNA sequence: TGTGCCAGCAGCTTAACCCCTGCAGGGGGTAACACTGAAGCTTTCTTT. As protein: CASSLTPAGGNTEAFF.

This chain joins TRBV7-9 and TRBJ1-5; 8 nucleotides match TRBD1. CDR1 and CDR2 from the germline V gene are SEHNR and FQNEAQ (reference sequence). This CDR3 spans 14 amino acids. Unmatched junction bases numbered 6, after V lost 5 bases and J lost 6 bases. CDR3 in amino acids: CASSIGQGSQPQHF. CDR3 in DNA: TGTGCCAGCAGCATCGGACAGGGTAGTCAGCCCCAGCATTTT.

V is TRBV5-4 and J is TRBJ2-5; 7 nucleotides line up with TRBD2. V trimming: 1 base; J trimming: 2 bases; junction bases outside the gene matches: 5. The CDR3 totals 15 residues. Germline loops: CDR1 SGHNT, CDR2 YYREEE (reference sequence). The CDR3 here is CASSLPQGGQETQYF. The CDR3 DNA reads as TGTGCCAGCAGCTTGCCCCAGGGAGGGCAAGAGACCCAGTACTTC.

The V gene is TRBV4-3, the J gene TRBJ2-2; no clear D gene. Germline V lookup: CDR1 LGHNA, CDR2 YSLEER. V lost 5 bases to trimming and J lost 2 bases, with 9 bases between them. The CDR3 consists of 14 residues. CDR3 nucleotide sequence: TGCGCCAGCAGCTTGGGCTTTAACACCGGGGAGCTGTTTTTT. It is translated as CASSLGFNTGELFF.

V and J are TRBV7-2 and TRBJ2-7, with 8 bases aligning to TRBD2. Unmatched junction bases numbered 15, after V lost 3 bases and J lost 2 bases. Looked up from germline, CDR1 is SGHTA and CDR2 is FQGNSA. This CDR3 contains 18 residues. CDR3 amino acids: CASSFPIAGPRYPYEQYF. The DNA for the CDR3 is TGTGCCAGCAGCTTTCCGATAGCGGGACCCAGATACCCCTACGAGCAGTACTTC.

This chain joins TRBV5-4 and TRBJ1-2; 7 nucleotides agree with TRBD1. Looked up from germline, CDR1 is SGHNT and CDR2 is YYREEE (reference sequence). The V segment lost 4 bases and the J segment 0 bases; nucleotides outside the gene matches: 6. CDR3 length: 15 amino acids. The CDR3 DNA sequence: TGTGCCAGCAGCCCACGGACAGGACCTAACTATGGCTACACCTTC. This codes for CASSPRTGPNYGYTF.